The present entry profiles one T cell receptor beta chain with its context. In its sample, this clonotype was seen many times. Its specific antigen is unknown. No base-level quality is on record; no much larger clone is a single base apart. There are 15 amino acids in the CDR3, from cysteine to phenylalanine inclusive. The entry retains the CDR3 DNA only, 45 bases that are in frame from base 1. Cut back by 1 base and 3 bases, the V and J ends lie 9 bases apart. The germline V gene (reference sequence) supplies CDR1 LGHDT and CDR2 YNNKEL. Every donor in the study was a healthy Caucasian. Three pairs of female monozygotic twins, all aged 18 to 29 years, were included in the twin cohort. Positive isolation kits from Invitrogen were used to isolate the CD4+ and CD8+ T cell populations. Library preparation was by 5' RACE. The instrument given in TCRdb is Illumina HiSeq 2000. Template switching added a universal primer binding site, and the final cDNA carried a unique molecular identifier that allowed TCR cDNA molecules to be counted accurately. Specific primers in the conserved constant-segment region were used to synthesize first-strand cDNA for the TCR alpha and beta chains. Each cDNA library was double barcoded, with a SMART-Mk sample barcode plus Illumina barcodes, to control for contamination. TruSeq adapter sequences, together with Illumina sample barcodes, were added in two successive PCR steps. Sequencing of the TCR alpha and beta cDNA libraries was done on the Illumina HiSeq platform using custom primers. Per the source publication's procedure: MiGEC was used to process raw reads and extract unique molecular identifiers, and MiXCR was used to find CDR3 positions. For each individual, recombination models were inferred using an EM algorithm with the repgenHMM and IGoR tools. Shared clonotype analysis was performed with the tcR package in R, normalizing sharing by the product of cloneset sizes. Out-of-frame nonproductive sequences were analyzed to study raw recombination free of thymic and clonal selection effects. The public reads were reanalyzed by TCRdb: fastp trimming at Q25, MiXCR alignment, in-frame beta chains only. For every CDR3 protein sequence, its rows merge into one entry that carries the most common genes and DNA. The V and J calls come from TCRdb's annotation, not from the publication. For this sample there are some 320,000 distinct CDR3 sequences; 9% to 15% appear just once. The ten largest clonotypes hold just over 7% of the sample.

These data are taken from a study of identical twins (dated by TCRdb to the mid-2010s). General notes on the study: TCR alpha and beta repertoires from monozygotic twins, unrelated adults of various ages and cord blood were deep-sequenced to test whether fetal clonotypes persist. To rule out contamination, the twin experiments were replicated at different times with different library preparation protocols.

General study outcomes and caveats: The excess sharing between twins in beta out-of-frame sequences was weaker because fewer shared sequences reduced the signal-to-noise ratio. Conclusions relied on cross-sectional statistical analysis, since the same donors could not be followed over many years. Abundant cord blood beta clonotypes carried fewer insertions; young adult naive repertoires showed a weaker similar trend, while memory repertoires showed none. Invariant T cells such as MAIT and iNKT could partly confound zero-insertion analyses, although diverse VJ usage argued against such confounding for most clonotypes. Compared with coincidental sharing between unrelated individuals, out-of-frame TCR alpha sequences shared between twins had an excess of sequences with low generation probability. Out-of-frame TCR alpha sharing in monozygotic twins was systematically underestimated by recombination models, whereas sharing between unrelated individuals was in agreement with the recombination models.

These data were also reused for a study on yellow fever vaccine responses in identical twins. As the second publication notes: According to the authors, the vaccine-induced T cell response in identical twins seemed to be partly convergent and partly specific to each individual. The study precisely tracked vaccine-responding T cell clones in identical twins.

Sequencing was performed on CD8+ T cells sorted from blood. The receptor's source is a woman under 30 in good health. The V and J genes are TRBV3-1 and TRBJ2-2; 6 matching bases give a weak D call of TRBD1. The CDR3 protein sequence reads: CASSQGTDHTGELFF. The DNA is as follows: TGTGCCAGCAGCCAAGGGACAGATCACACCGGGGAGCTGTTTTTT.